The 14 T cell receptor beta chains below come from one sample, sequenced in a study of vaccination and CD4 T cells after COVID-19. Treatment described: approximately nine-day PBMC culture with coronavirus spike peptide pools or control peptides (ViraFEST assay). No cognate antigen is known for these TCRs. Cultured CD4+ T cell DNA underwent sequencing with the Oncomine TCR Beta short-read assay. TCRdb re-derived calls from the PCR reads in MiXCR, one entry per CDR3 protein. The sample yields 15,000 or so distinct CDR3 sequences, roughly 50% seen once. Sequencing was done on a sample of CD4+ T cells from blood, cultured in vitro. These receptor sequences come from a human donor who had recovered from COVID-19.

The chain links TRBV19 to TRBJ1-5; no definite D call. Germline CDR1 and CDR2: LNHDA and SQIVND (reference sequence). V lost 3 bases and J lost 6, with 18 bases in between. This CDR3 comprises 16 residues. CDR3 region: CASSIPSAFMVQPQHF. The CDR3 DNA follows: TGTGCCAGTAGTATCCCGTCAGCGTTTATGGTTCAGCCCCAGCATTTT.

The rearrangement links TRBV6-2 or TRBV6-3 to TRBJ2-5, with 11 bases lining up with TRBD2. Per the germline V gene, CDR1 is MNHEY and CDR2 is SVGEGT. CDR3 length: 18 amino acids. V lost 2 bases, J lost 1 base, and 9 bases stayed unmatched. CDR3 in amino acids: CASSYTGRGLAVQETQYF. The CDR3 region has the DNA TGTGCCAGCAGTTACACCGGCCGGGGACTAGCGGTCCAAGAGACCCAGTACTTC.

The V gene is TRBV21-1, the J gene TRBJ2-7. TRBV21-1 represents a pseudogene. The CDR3 sequence is 12 residues long. The CDR3 spells CASSTGSYEQYF. The CDR3 bases are TGTGCCAGCAGCACGGGTAGCTACGAGCAGTACTTC.

The rearrangement links TRBV6-2 or TRBV6-3 to TRBJ1-5; D unclear. Germline V gives CDR1 MNHEY, CDR2 SVGEGT. The CDR3 is 15 residues long. Trimming cost V 5 bases and J 6 bases, with 17 bases left between them. Here the CDR3 reads CASSPTQSRLQPQHF. In DNA, the CDR3 is TGTGCCAGCAGTCCGACGCAAAGTCGGCTTCAGCCCCAGCATTTT.

This chain connects TRBV6-2 or TRBV6-3 to TRBJ2-1; D ambiguous. The germline V gene encodes CDR1 MNHEY and CDR2 SVGEGT. Trimming shortened V by 2 bases and J by 7 bases, and 12 bases separated the two germline ends. CDR3 length: 14 amino acids. CDR3 region: CASSYRMVGNEQFF. CDR3 sequence (DNA): TGTGCCAGCAGTTACAGAATGGTGGGGAATGAGCAGTTCTTC.

In this sample, this clonotype turned up a few times. The chain employs TRBV2 and TRBJ2-1; 12 nucleotides line up with TRBD2. V gave up 6 bases and J gave up 4 bases; unmatched junction bases: 4. The V gene's germline CDR1 is SNHLY and CDR2 FYNNEI. The CDR3 is 15 residues long. This CDR3 reads CASRPLAGGYNEQFF. The CDR3 coding sequence is TGTGCCAGCAGACCTCTAGCGGGGGGGTACAATGAGCAGTTCTTC. Looking up the rest from reference TRBV2 and TRBJ2-1 gives the full variable domain: EPEVTQTPSHQVTQMGQEVILRCVPISNHLYFYWYRQILGQKVEFLVSFYNNEISEKSEIFDDQFSVERPDGSNFTLKIRSTKLEDSAMYFCASRPLAGGYNEQFFGPGTRLTVL.

The J gene is TRBJ2-7, the V gene TRBV9; 10 bases map to TRBD1. The CDR3 consists of 15 residues. CDR1 is SGDLS and CDR2 is YYNGEE in the germline V gene. The junction had 4 bases not matched to a gene; V was cut back by 1 base and J by 3 bases. CDR3: CASSVLGTGDYEQYF. In DNA, the CDR3 is TGTGCCAGCAGCGTACTCGGGACAGGGGACTACGAGCAGTACTTC. Looking up the rest from reference TRBV9 and TRBJ2-7 gives the full variable domain: DSGVTQTPKHLITATGQRVTLRCSPRSGDLSVYWYQQSLDQGLQFLIQYYNGEERAKGNILERFSAQQFPDLHSELNLSSLELGDSALYFCASSVLGTGDYEQYFGPGTRLTVT.

The V and J genes are TRBV11-3 and TRBJ2-7; no clear D. With 3 bases removed from V and 3 bases from J, the gap between germline ends came to 9 bases. The germline gives CDR1 SGHNT, CDR2 YENEEA. The CDR3 is made up of 13 amino acids. The CDR3 is CASSFRRFYEQYF. CDR3 sequence (DNA): TGTGCCAGCAGCTTCCGACGGTTCTACGAGCAGTACTTC.

A few counts support this clonotype. The chain carries TRBV2 and TRBJ2-7, with a possible D match to TRBD1 (6 bases). The germline V gene has CDR1 SNHLY and CDR2 FYNNEI. The V end was cut by 4 bases, the J end by 7 bases, with 20 bases between. The CDR3 contains 15 residues. The CDR3 is CASSGRGFGLGEQYF. The CDR3 DNA sequence: TGTGCCAGCAGTGGAAGGGGGTTCGGGTTGGGAGAGCAGTACTTC.

V usage is TRBV20-1 and J usage is TRBJ2-5, with TRBD2 as a possible D gene (6 bases). Between the trimmed V and J ends, which lost 5 bases and 1 base, there was a span of 17 bases. Per the germline V gene, CDR1 is DFQATT and CDR2 is SNEGSKA (reference sequence). CDR3 length: 15 amino acids. The CDR3 bases are TGCAGTGCTCGCCAGGAGGGGAGATCCCAAGAGACCCAGTACTTC. Translation gives CSARQEGRSQETQYF.

This clonotype was seen only a few times. V is TRBV24-1 and J is TRBJ1-1, with D possibly being TRBD1 (5 bases). Germline V gene lookup returns CDR1 KGHDR and CDR2 SFDVKD. This CDR3 region has 15 residues. V lost 7 bases and J 6 bases, leaving 20 bases between the germline ends. The CDR3 bases are TGTGCCACCAGCGCGGGGGTGGGGACCCTCTCTGAAGCTTTCTTT. Translation gives CATSAGVGTLSEAFF.

The chain carries TRBV24-1 and TRBJ2-3; a possible D gene is TRBD1 (6 bases). CDR1 and CDR2 (germline): KGHDR, SFDVKD. The CDR3 is 15 residues long. Trimming took 4 bases from V and 2 from J, leaving 12 bases between them. The CDR3 region is CATSDSGDTTDTQYF. The CDR3 DNA reads TGTGCCACCAGTGACTCTGGGGACACCACAGATACGCAGTATTTT.

V is TRBV7-9 and J is TRBJ1-2; possible D gene TRBD1, 5 bases. This CDR3 is built from 14 residues. V was shortened by 0 bases and J by 3 bases, with 8 bases between the two germline ends. CDR1 and CDR2 (germline): SEHNR, FQNEAQ (reference sequence). The CDR3: CASSLAGVDYGYTF. CDR3 coding DNA: TGTGCCAGCAGCTTAGCAGGGGTCGACTATGGCTACACCTTC.

The chain carries TRBV9 and TRBJ2-7, with D perhaps TRBD2 (5 bases). CDR3 length equals 14 residues. Trimming removed 3 bases at V and 7 bases at J, with 17 bases between. Germline assignment: CDR1 SGDLS and CDR2 YYNGEE. The CDR3 nucleotides read TGTGCCAGCAGCGGGACGGCCCACTCGGGAGAGCAGTACTTC. Translation: CASSGTAHSGEQYF.